In its sample, the clone carrying this T cell receptor (beta chain) was seen many times. Its cognate antigen is unknown. Stated time point: sample taken at primary tumor resection. The data are from a study of spatial heterogeneity in lung cancer. Study background: Strong correlation linked TCR transcript counts in tumor regions to a T cell module score derived from matched bulk RNA-seq.

The study, taken as a whole, reports: Mutation tallies in tumors tracked expanded intratumoral alpha and beta TCR counts. Coverage estimated for tumor T cells reached around 6.3% for alpha chains and under 15% for beta chains. The counts of expanded TCRs, ubiquitous and regional, tracked ubiquitous and regional nonsynonymous mutations, respectively.

TCRdb redid the calling of the 5' RACE reads with MiXCR, one entry per CDR3 protein. The data contain some 16,000 distinct CDR3 sequences, 6.5% to 7% of them singletons. V lost 4 bases, J lost 0 bases, and 9 bases lay in between. The CDR3 is 14 amino acids. Germline CDR1 is GTSNPN and CDR2 is SVGIG (reference sequence). The genes are TRBV30 and TRBJ1-4; the D gene is possibly TRBD1 (5 bases). This sequence was found in a female donor with early-stage non-small cell lung cancer. The sample consisted of lung tumor tissue, taken at surgery. The CDR3 loop reads CAWKGTTTNEKLFF. Written as DNA, the CDR3 is TGTGCCTGGAAGGGGACGACAACTAATGAAAAACTGTTTTTT.